This record looks at one TCR beta chain sequence and its context. The antigen remains unidentified. The data were produced by immunoSEQ multiplex PCR, yet TCRdb's version contains in-frame clones alone and is incomplete. The table includes 400,000 or so clones, around nine tenths detected once. The treatment: 19 received Ad26.COV2.S at low or high dose, single or two shots; five or six received placebo; per-sample allocation not given. Following the first vaccine or placebo injection, samples were taken on day 63. Germline values: CDR1 KGHSH, CDR2 LQKENI. The CDR3 covers 14 residues. V lost 2 bases and J lost 0, with 7 bases in between. These data belong to a study of Ad26.COV2.S vaccination and SARS-CoV-2 variants. Study summary: The authors gave Ad26.COV2.S intramuscularly, either once or twice 56 days apart. Study results and caveats: For non-spike TCRs, breadth in vaccine recipients resembled that in placebo recipients. TCR breadth and depth analyses may have underestimated total T cell responses. Breadth, reportedly substantial, characterized the spike-specific CD8+ and CD4+ T cell responses after vaccination.

The input for sequencing was peripheral blood, taken in a trial of Ad26.COV2.S vaccine versus placebo. This chain connects TRBV18 to TRBJ1-1; possible D gene TRBD1, 6 bases. This TCR came from a person between 18 and 65 years old who received the Ad26.COV2.S COVID-19 vaccine or a placebo. CDR3 bases: TGTGCCAGCTCACCAAGGGGGATGAACACTGAAGCTTTCTTT. The encoded protein is CASSPRGMNTEAFF.